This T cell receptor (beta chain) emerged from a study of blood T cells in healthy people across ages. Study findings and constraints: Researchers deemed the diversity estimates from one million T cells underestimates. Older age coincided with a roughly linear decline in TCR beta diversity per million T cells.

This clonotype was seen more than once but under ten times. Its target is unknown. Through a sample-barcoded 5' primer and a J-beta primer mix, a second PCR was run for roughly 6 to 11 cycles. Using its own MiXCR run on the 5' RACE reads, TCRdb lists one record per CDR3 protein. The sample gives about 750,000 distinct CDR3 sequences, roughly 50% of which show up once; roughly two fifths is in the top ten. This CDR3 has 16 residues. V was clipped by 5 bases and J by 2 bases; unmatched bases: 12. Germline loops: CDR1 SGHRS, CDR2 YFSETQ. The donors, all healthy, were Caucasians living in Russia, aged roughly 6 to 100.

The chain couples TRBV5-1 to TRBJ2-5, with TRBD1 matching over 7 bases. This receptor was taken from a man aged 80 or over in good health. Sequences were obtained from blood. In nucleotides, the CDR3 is TGCGCCAGCAGGCCGACCGGGACAGTCCTTCAAGAGACCCAGTACTTC. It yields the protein CASRPTGTVLQETQYF. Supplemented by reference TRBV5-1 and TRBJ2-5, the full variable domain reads KAGVTQTPRYLIKTRGQQVTLSCSPISGHRSVSWYQQTPGQGLQFLFEYFSETQRNKGNFPGRFSGRQFSNSRSEMNVSTLELGDSALYLCASRPTGTVLQETQYFGPGTRLLVL.